This T cell receptor (beta chain) appears in the sequencing data of a study of cytomegalovirus exposure and HLA in healthy donors. Overall study context: Caucasian-associated ancestry cluster membership applied to under 85% of approximately 400 genotyped donors. Regarding the study as a whole: In vitro confirmation showed three CMV-associated chains to be CMV antigen specific. TRBV6-2, TRBV6-3 and some other V segments were excluded as indistinguishable.

13 Jbeta primers and 60 Vbeta primers were used for the PCR. Authors' data handling: Among the unique TCR beta chains that a later analysis counted, around 82 million in all, about 11 million were shared. Assay: immunoSEQ multiplex PCR; the TCRdb copy retains only in-frame clones and omits some. Clone size and the V and J calls come from that table; the DNA yielded D and trimming. In the table there are roughly 100,000 clones, approximately 77% of which are singletons. Concerning this clone itself: The antigen is not known.

Germline lookup yields CDR1 SGHAT and CDR2 FQNNGV. This CDR3 has 17 amino acids. V lost 4 bases and J 2 bases, leaving 17 bases between the germline ends. The sequenced sample was PBMCs. The J gene is TRBJ1-4, the V gene TRBV11-2; D perhaps matches TRBD1 (6 bases). This receptor was obtained from a male donor in good health and CMV-seropositive. This CDR3 is CASSSNREGRTNEKLFF. The CDR3 nucleotides are TGTGCCAGCAGCTCTAACAGGGAGGGCCGTACTAATGAAAAACTGTTTTTT.